One and the same sample provided the 7 T cell receptor beta chains below, sequenced in a study of OX40 agonist ivuxolimab in advanced cancers. Repertoires were generated with immunoSEQ multiplex PCR, while TCRdb's copy carries only in-frame clones and drops some. The sample comprises some 63,000 clones, more than 80% of which are singletons, and roughly an eighth rests with the top ten. Sample: CD4+ or CD8+ T cells sorted from blood, taken in a trial of the OX40 agonist ivuxolimab. The receptors originated from an adult with an advanced solid tumor such as melanoma, head and neck, liver or kidney cancer.

This clone has only one observation. The chain uses TRBV7-9 and TRBJ2-3; D not certain. The CDR3 covers 15 residues. The V gene lost 3 bases and the J gene lost 2 bases, with 12 bases spanning the gap. The germline gives CDR1 SEHNR, CDR2 FQNEAQ (reference sequence). The CDR3 reads CASSFTEYTTDTQYF. The CDR3, as DNA: TGTGCCAGCAGCTTCACAGAGTATACCACAGATACGCAGTATTTT.

This chain joins TRBV7-9 and TRBJ1-4; 9 bases fit TRBD1. CDR3 length equals 15 residues. The ends lost 5 bases at V and 8 bases at J; junction bases unmatched: 9. Germline V gene data show CDR1 as SEHNR and CDR2 as FQNEAQ (reference sequence). CDR3 loop: CASSPRDREWEKLFF. The CDR3 DNA sequence: TGTGCCAGCAGCCCGAGGGACAGGGAATGGGAAAAACTGTTTTTT.

V usage is TRBV5-8 and J usage is TRBJ2-5; D is undetermined. This CDR3 contains 14 residues. CDR1 and CDR2 from the germline V gene are SGHTS and YDEGEE. Trimming stripped 3 bases from V and 1 base from J, with 10 bases between. CDR3 bases: TGTGCCAGCAGCTACTACGGGCTCCAAGAGACCCAGTACTTC. As protein: CASSYYGLQETQYF.

The chain carries TRBV15 and TRBJ2-1; 10 nucleotides agree with TRBD2. The CDR3 length is 18 residues. Trimming removed 3 bases from V and 4 bases from J; junction bases left unmatched: 12. Germline V gene data show CDR1 as LNHNV and CDR2 as YYDKDF (reference sequence). DNA of the CDR3: TGTGCCACCAGCAGGGAGGGGCCGAGACTAGCGGGTTACAATGAGCAGTTCTTC. Its protein is CATSREGPRLAGYNEQFF.

The V gene is TRBV9, the J gene TRBJ2-3, with 9 bases aligning to TRBD2. The CDR3 has 14 residues. The V segment lost 4 bases and the J segment 5 bases; nucleotides outside the gene matches: 5. The V gene's germline CDR1 is SGDLS and CDR2 YYNGEE. The CDR3 DNA reads TGTGCCAGCAGCACGGGACTAGCCCTAGATACGCAGTATTTT. It specifies CASSTGLALDTQYF.

The chain couples TRBV27 to TRBJ1-5, with 9 bases lining up with TRBD1. Germline assignment: CDR1 MNHEY and CDR2 SMNVEV (reference sequence). Unmatched junction bases numbered 1, after V lost 3 bases and J lost 1 base. CDR3 size: 15 residues. CDR3 sequence reads: CASSFGTGSNQPQHF. CDR3 DNA: TGTGCCAGCAGTTTCGGGACAGGGAGCAATCAGCCCCAGCATTTT.

Points on this clone: One junction end does not reproduce the germline sequence, and a read error may be involved. This chain uses TRBV11-2 with TRBJ1-6, with D tentatively TRBD1 (6 bases). CDR1 and CDR2 (germline): SGHAT, FQNNGV. There are 14 residues in the CDR3. The CDR3 is CASRLGGWATPLHF. For the CDR3, the DNA is TGTGCCAGCAGATTAGGGGGGTGGGCTACACCCCTCCACTTT.